This T cell receptor beta chain emerged from a study of OX40 agonist ivuxolimab in advanced cancers. Study-wide points: On average, CD8+ T cells showed a greater number of expanded clones than CD4+. There was clonal expansion of CD4+ and CD8+ blood T cells by week 6 at 0.1 to 3.0 mg/kg.

Germline loops: CDR1 MDHEN, CDR2 SYDVKM. CDR3 length equals 12 residues. Trimming took off 2 bases at V and 10 bases at J, with 11 bases between the two ends. As regards this clone: Its target is not known.

Peripheral blood came from all dose cohorts at three timepoints. Profiling relied on immunoSEQ multiplex PCR, and the TCRdb table lists in-frame clones only, not all of them. Among 52,000 or so clones listed, 84% were seen once. This clonotype was obtained from an adult with an advanced solid tumor such as melanoma, head and neck, liver or kidney cancer. The chain carries TRBV28 and TRBJ1-2; D not resolved. This sample comprised CD4+ or CD8+ T cells sorted from blood, obtained in a trial of the OX40 agonist ivuxolimab. Here the CDR3 DNA reads TGTGCCAGCAGTTTAAAATATCGGGCCTACACCTTC. It yields the protein CASSLKYRAYTF.